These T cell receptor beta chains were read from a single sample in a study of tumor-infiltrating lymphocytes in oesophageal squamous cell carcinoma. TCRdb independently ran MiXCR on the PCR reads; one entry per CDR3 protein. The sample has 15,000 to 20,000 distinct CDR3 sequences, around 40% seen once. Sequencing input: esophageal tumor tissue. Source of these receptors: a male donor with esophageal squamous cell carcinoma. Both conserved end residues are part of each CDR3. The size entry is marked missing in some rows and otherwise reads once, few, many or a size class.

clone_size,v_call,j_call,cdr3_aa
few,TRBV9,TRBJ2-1,CASGGGGFYNEQFF
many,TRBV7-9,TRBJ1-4,CASSLGGVEKLFF
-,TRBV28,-,CASSLHRSYNEQFF
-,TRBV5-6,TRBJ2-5,CASSLSVGEQYF
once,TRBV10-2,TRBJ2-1,CASSELRGYTYYEQFF
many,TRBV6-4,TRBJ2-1,CASSDTSGSSYNEQFF
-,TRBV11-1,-,CASTLLDGQGFHEQYF
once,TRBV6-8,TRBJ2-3,CASSHGGSDTQYF
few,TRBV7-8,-,CASSRGTSYEQYF
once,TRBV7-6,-,CASSLEGWGLYEQYF
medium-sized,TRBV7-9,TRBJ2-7,CASTSPGTSYF
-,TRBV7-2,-,CASSLTSGRIDEQFF
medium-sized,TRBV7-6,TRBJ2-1,CASSLGTGDNSPLHF
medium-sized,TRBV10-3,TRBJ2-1,CAISKGLGGVTGNEQFF
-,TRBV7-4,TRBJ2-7,CASSLTWTRENQYF
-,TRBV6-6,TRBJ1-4,CASSAGTTNEKLFF
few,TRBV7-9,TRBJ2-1,CASSPSAGRLVDEQFF
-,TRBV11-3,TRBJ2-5,CASSLDRQETQYF
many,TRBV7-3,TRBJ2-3,CASSLSRGTDTQYF
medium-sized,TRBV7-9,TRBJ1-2,CASSQRNRDGYTF